This T cell receptor beta chain came from a study of beta chain features in type 1 diabetes. Study summary: All of the samples together had around 110,000,000 sorted cells examined.

Overall study results and limits: For Type 1 diabetes patients, all four CD4+ subsets carried TCRB CDR3s that were moderately but significantly shorter. Sequencing from cDNA could over-represent high-TCR-expressing cells. PCR might show a preference for shorter templates, equally across patients and controls.

In regard to this clone: The antigen remains unidentified.

The CDR3 is made up of 14 amino acids. With 2 bases removed from V and 7 bases from J, the gap between germline ends came to 9 bases. Germline V gene data show CDR1 as SEHNR and CDR2 as FQNEAQ (reference sequence). Sequenced material consisted of expressed TCRB transcripts (all of the isolated RNA was reverse transcribed). The average output of naive, central memory and regulatory T cell samples was approximately 3.6 million reads. Using immunoSEQ multiplex PCR, the repertoire was profiled, and TCRdb retains in-frame clones only, with some absent. The data hold around 150,000 clones, with 63% observed a single time.

The sequenced sample consisted of naive CD4+ T cells from blood. The rearrangement links TRBV7-9 to TRBJ1-6; D gene unclear. The clonotype originates from a man aged 30 to 39 with type 1 diabetes. CDR3 amino acids: CASSLSMGNSPLHF. The CDR3 nucleotides are TGTGCCAGCAGCTTATCGATGGGCAATTCACCCCTCCACTTT.